The rows below give T cell receptor beta chains drawn from one sample of a study of control samples from healthy donors and cancer patients. The table came from immunoSEQ multiplex PCR; TCRdb's copy has only in-frame clones and leaves some out. The repertoire includes some 130,000 clones, approximately 94% of them detected once, and about 1.7% sits in the top ten. Sequenced: PBMCs. The receptors derive from a man aged 50 or older with head and neck cancer. Each CDR3 is given without its conserved first and last residue.

cdr3_length: 16; j_call: TRBJ2-1; v_call: TRBV4-1; cdr3_aa: ASSQDSGRTSSYNEQF
cdr3_length: 13; j_call: TRBJ1-3; v_call: TRBV6-5; cdr3_aa: ASRRDRGGGNTIY
cdr3_length: 15; j_call: TRBJ1-6; v_call: TRBV9; cdr3_aa: ASSVFDGSSYNSPLH
cdr3_length: 14; j_call: TRBJ2-7; v_call: TRBV5-5; cdr3_aa: ASSLRGGLLSYEQY
cdr3_length: 13; j_call: TRBJ1-1; v_call: TRBV5-6; cdr3_aa: ASSFAGAGDAEAF
cdr3_length: 12; j_call: TRBJ2-7; v_call: TRBV7-2; cdr3_aa: ASRRREATYEQY
cdr3_length: 12; j_call: TRBJ1-5; v_call: TRBV19; cdr3_aa: ASTWDRADQPQH
cdr3_length: 10; j_call: TRBJ1-2; v_call: TRBV7-2; cdr3_aa: ASSLTTHGYT
cdr3_length: 13; j_call: TRBJ2-1; v_call: TRBV10-3; cdr3_aa: AIGGLRGGIYEQF
cdr3_length: 11; j_call: TRBJ1-1; v_call: TRBV7-2; cdr3_aa: ASSRGQSTEAF
cdr3_length: 16; j_call: TRBJ2-1; v_call: TRBV7-5; cdr3_aa: VRSLSRRDGNVTNEQF
cdr3_length: 13; j_call: TRBJ2-1; v_call: TRBV7-6; cdr3_aa: ASSTTVSSYNEQF
cdr3_length: 15; j_call: TRBJ2-1; v_call: TRBV6-2/TRBV6-3; cdr3_aa: ASSPWGQGAGDNEQF
cdr3_length: 16; j_call: TRBJ2-3; v_call: TRBV4-3; cdr3_aa: ASSRRRPPGGSTDTQY
cdr3_length: 13; j_call: TRBJ2-5; v_call: TRBV6-1; cdr3_aa: ASSDGLAGGKTQY
cdr3_length: 11; j_call: TRBJ1-2; v_call: TRBV19; cdr3_aa: ASLDLGTYGYT
cdr3_length: 13; j_call: TRBJ2-7; v_call: TRBV7-2; cdr3_aa: ASSSQVSGLREQY
cdr3_length: 13; j_call: TRBJ1-3; v_call: TRBV4-3; cdr3_aa: ASSQDGGSGNTIY
cdr3_length: 12; j_call: TRBJ1-3; v_call: TRBV18; cdr3_aa: ASSPQGSGNTIY
cdr3_length: 14; j_call: TRBJ1-5; v_call: TRBV7-2; cdr3_aa: ASSPVGTGIGQPQH
cdr3_length: 14; j_call: TRBJ1-5; v_call: TRBV6-1; cdr3_aa: ASSEFGTDINQPQH
cdr3_length: 10; j_call: TRBJ1-2; v_call: TRBV19; cdr3_aa: ASSFARKGYT
cdr3_length: 14; j_call: TRBJ2-2; v_call: TRBV7-2; cdr3_aa: ASSLAWGAGTGELF
cdr3_length: 11; j_call: TRBJ1-5; v_call: TRBV12-3/TRBV12-4; cdr3_aa: ASSLTGGQPQH
cdr3_length: 13; j_call: TRBJ2-2; v_call: TRBV27; cdr3_aa: ASSSRQVGAGELF
cdr3_length: 15; j_call: TRBJ2-7; v_call: TRBV4-2; cdr3_aa: ASSPPLRTGNSYEQY
cdr3_length: 14; j_call: TRBJ1-1; v_call: TRBV27; cdr3_aa: ASSYLTPGGGTEAF
cdr3_length: 10; j_call: TRBJ2-3; v_call: TRBV15; cdr3_aa: ATSTDTDTQY
cdr3_length: 11; j_call: TRBJ2-4; v_call: TRBV5-6; cdr3_aa: ASSLVYGDIQY
cdr3_length: 11; j_call: TRBJ1-5; v_call: TRBV12-3/TRBV12-4; cdr3_aa: ASSNSRNQPQH
cdr3_length: 12; j_call: TRBJ2-5; v_call: TRBV27; cdr3_aa: ASSPRVGGETQY
cdr3_length: 15; j_call: TRBJ2-2; v_call: TRBV24-1; cdr3_aa: ATSDTPGTVNTGELF
cdr3_length: 11; j_call: TRBJ1-1; v_call: TRBV2; cdr3_aa: ARRDRGHTEAF
cdr3_length: 13; j_call: TRBJ1-3; v_call: TRBV5-1; cdr3_aa: ASIVGSGSGNTIY
cdr3_length: 13; j_call: TRBJ2-3; v_call: TRBV24-1; cdr3_aa: ATRGGWLSTDTQY
cdr3_length: 14; j_call: TRBJ1-3; v_call: TRBV27; cdr3_aa: ASSPGGASSGNTIY
cdr3_length: 14; j_call: TRBJ2-3; v_call: TRBV6-5; cdr3_aa: ASSSLSVGGTDTQY
cdr3_length: 13; j_call: TRBJ2-5; v_call: TRBV4-3; cdr3_aa: ASSQDGDSQETQY
cdr3_length: 11; j_call: TRBJ1-6; v_call: TRBV30; cdr3_aa: AWSAGANSPLH
cdr3_length: 12; j_call: TRBJ1-6; v_call: TRBV2; cdr3_aa: ASPRSGTNSPLH
cdr3_length: 10; j_call: TRBJ2-4; v_call: TRBV6-2/TRBV6-3; cdr3_aa: ASSGLEDIQY
cdr3_length: 13; j_call: TRBJ2-2; v_call: TRBV11-3; cdr3_aa: ASSFGTGDTGELF
cdr3_length: 12; j_call: TRBJ2-3; v_call: TRBV7-2; cdr3_aa: ASSLLDVSNTQY
cdr3_length: 14; j_call: TRBJ1-3; v_call: TRBV7-2; cdr3_aa: ASSLVRANSGNTIY
cdr3_length: 15; j_call: TRBJ1-3; v_call: TRBV9; cdr3_aa: ASSALPDRLSGNTIY
cdr3_length: 14; j_call: TRBJ2-5; v_call: TRBV4-3; cdr3_aa: ASSTSHTNRRETQY